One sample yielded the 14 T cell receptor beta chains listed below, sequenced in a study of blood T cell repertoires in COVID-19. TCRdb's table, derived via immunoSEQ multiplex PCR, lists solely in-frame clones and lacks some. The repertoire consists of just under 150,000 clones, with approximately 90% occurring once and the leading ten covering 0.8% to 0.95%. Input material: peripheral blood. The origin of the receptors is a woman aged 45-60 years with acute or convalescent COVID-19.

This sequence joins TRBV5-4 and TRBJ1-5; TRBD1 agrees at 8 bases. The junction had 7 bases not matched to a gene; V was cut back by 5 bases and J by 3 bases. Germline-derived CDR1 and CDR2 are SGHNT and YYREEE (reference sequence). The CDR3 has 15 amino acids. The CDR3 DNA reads TGTGCCAGCAGTTCGGACAGGGCGACCAATCAGCCCCAGCATTTT. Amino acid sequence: CASSSDRATNQPQHF.

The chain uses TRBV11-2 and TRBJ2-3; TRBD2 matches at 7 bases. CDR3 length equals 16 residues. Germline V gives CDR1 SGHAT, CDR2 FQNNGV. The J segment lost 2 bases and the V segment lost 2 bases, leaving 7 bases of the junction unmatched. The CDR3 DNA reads TGTGCCAGCAGCTTAAATGTTGCGGGAGCCACAGATACGCAGTATTTT. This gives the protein CASSLNVAGATDTQYF.

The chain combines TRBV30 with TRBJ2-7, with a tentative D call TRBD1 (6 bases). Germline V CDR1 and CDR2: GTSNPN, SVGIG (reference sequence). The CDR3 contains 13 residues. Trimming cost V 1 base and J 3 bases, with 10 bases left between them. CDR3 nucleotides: TGTGCCTGGAGTGAGACAGGCAGCTACGAGCAGTACTTC. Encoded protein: CAWSETGSYEQYF. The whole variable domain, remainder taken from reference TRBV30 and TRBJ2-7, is SQTIHQWPATLVQPVGSPLSLECTVEGTSNPNLYWYRQAAGRGLQLLFYSVGIGQISSEVPQNLSASRPQDRQFILSSKKLLLSDSGFYLCAWSETGSYEQYFGPGTRLTVT.

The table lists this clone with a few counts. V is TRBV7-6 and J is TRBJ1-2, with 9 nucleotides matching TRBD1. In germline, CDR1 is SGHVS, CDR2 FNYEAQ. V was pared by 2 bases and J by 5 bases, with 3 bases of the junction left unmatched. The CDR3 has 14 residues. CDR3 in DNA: TGTGCCAGCAGCTTACGACAGGGGGATTATGGCTACACCTTC. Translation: CASSLRQGDYGYTF.

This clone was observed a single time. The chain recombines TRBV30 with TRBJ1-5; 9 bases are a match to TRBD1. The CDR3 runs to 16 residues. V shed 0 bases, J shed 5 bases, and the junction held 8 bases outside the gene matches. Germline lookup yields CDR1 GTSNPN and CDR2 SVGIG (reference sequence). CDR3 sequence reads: CAWSVPRTGDDQPQHF. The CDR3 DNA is TGTGCCTGGAGTGTCCCAAGGACAGGGGATGATCAGCCCCAGCATTTT.

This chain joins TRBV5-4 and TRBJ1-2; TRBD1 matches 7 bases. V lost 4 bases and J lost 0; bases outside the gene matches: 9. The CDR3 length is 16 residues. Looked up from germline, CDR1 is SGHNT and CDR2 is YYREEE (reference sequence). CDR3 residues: CASSKDRRPANYGYTF. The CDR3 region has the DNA TGTGCCAGCAGCAAGGACAGGAGACCGGCTAACTATGGCTACACCTTC.

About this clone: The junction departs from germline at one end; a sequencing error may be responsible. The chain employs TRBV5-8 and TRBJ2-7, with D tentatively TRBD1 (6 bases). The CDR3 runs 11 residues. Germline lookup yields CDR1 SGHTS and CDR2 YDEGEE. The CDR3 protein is CAINPLETGSF. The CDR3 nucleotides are TGTGCCATAAACCCTTTAGAGACAGGCTCTTTC. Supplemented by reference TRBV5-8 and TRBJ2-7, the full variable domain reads EAGVTQSPTHLIKTRGQQATLRCSPISGHTSVYWYQQALGLGLQFLLWYDEGEERNRGNFPPRFSGRQFPNYSSELNVNALELEDSALYLCAINPLETGSFGPGTRLTVT.

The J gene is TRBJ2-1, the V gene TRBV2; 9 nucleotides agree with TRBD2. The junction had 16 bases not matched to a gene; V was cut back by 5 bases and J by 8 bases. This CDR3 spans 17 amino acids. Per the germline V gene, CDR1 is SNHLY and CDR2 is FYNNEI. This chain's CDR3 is CASSSMGASGVGDEQFF. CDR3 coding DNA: TGTGCCAGCAGTTCGATGGGGGCTAGCGGGGTTGGAGATGAGCAGTTCTTC. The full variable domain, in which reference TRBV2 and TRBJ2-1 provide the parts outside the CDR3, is EPEVTQTPSHQVTQMGQEVILRCVPISNHLYFYWYRQILGQKVEFLVSFYNNEISEKSEIFDDQFSVERPDGSNFTLKIRSTKLEDSAMYFCASSSMGASGVGDEQFFGPGTRLTVL.

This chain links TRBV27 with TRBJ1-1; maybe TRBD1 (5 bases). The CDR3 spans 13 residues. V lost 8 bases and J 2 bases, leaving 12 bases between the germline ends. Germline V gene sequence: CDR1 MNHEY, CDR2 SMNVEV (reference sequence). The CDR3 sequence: CASQGEVNTEAFF. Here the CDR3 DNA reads TGTGCCAGCCAAGGGGAAGTTAACACTGAAGCTTTCTTT.

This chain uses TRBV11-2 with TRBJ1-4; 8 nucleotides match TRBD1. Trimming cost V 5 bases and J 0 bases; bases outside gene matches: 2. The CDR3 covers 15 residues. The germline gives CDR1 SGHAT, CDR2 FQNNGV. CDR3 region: CASSIRGPTNEKLFF. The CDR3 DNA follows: TGTGCCAGCAGCATCAGGGGGCCAACTAATGAAAAACTGTTTTTT.

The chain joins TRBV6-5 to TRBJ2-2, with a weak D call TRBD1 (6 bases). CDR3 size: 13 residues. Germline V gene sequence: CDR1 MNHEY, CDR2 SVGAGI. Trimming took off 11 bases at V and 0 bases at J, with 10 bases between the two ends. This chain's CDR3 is CAAAGANTGELFF. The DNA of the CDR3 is TGTGCCGCGGCAGGGGCGAACACCGGGGAGCTGTTTTTT.

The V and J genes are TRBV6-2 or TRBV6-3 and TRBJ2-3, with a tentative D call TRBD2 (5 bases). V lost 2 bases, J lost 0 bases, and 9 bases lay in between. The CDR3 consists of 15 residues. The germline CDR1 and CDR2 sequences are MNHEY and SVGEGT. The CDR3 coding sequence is TGTGCCAGCAGTTACGATCGGGGAAGCACAGATACGCAGTATTTT. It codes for CASSYDRGSTDTQYF.

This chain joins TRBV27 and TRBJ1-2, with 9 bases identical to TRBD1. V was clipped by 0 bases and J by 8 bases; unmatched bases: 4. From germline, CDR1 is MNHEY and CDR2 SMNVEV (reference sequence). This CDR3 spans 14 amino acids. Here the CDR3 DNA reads TGTGCCAGCAGTTTATCGGGACAGGGTAGCGGCTACACCTTC. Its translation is CASSLSGQGSGYTF.

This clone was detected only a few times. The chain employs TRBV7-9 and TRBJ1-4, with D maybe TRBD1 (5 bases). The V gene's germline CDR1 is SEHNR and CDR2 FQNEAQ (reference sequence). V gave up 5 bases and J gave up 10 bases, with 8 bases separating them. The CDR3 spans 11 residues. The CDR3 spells CASSLGAKLFF. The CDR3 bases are TGTGCCAGCAGCCTAGGGGCAAAACTGTTTTTT.